The clone carrying this T cell receptor (beta chain) has only one observation. Its matching antigen is unknown. Only in-frame clones appear in the TCRdb table, and some are missing; sequencing was by immunoSEQ multiplex PCR. This table holds about 40,000 clones, just over 90% found once. The sample belongs to a study of a mutant IDH1 vaccine in newly diagnosed glioma. Study details: Onset of vaccination occurred 4-6 weeks following radiotherapy alone, or with temozolomide cycles.

Trimming stripped 1 base from V and 0 bases from J, with 13 bases between. There are 17 residues in the CDR3. Germline loops: CDR1 SGHVS, CDR2 FNYEAQ. Sample time point: week 5, during vaccination. The investigators gave 300 ug of mutant IDH1 20-mer peptide in each vaccine dose, together with topical imiquimod. This receptor was obtained from a man aged 50-59 years with glioma. The sample was PBMCs, taken from a glioma patient whose treatment included an IDH1 peptide vaccine. The V and J genes are TRBV7-6 and TRBJ1-3; possibly TRBD1 for D (5 bases). CDR3 amino acids: CASSLEAGQPSGNTIYF. Written as DNA, the CDR3 is TGTGCCAGCAGCTTAGAGGCAGGGCAACCCTCTGGAAACACCATATATTTT. Drawing the rest from reference TRBV7-6 and TRBJ1-3, the complete variable domain is GAGVSQSPRYKVTKRGQDVALRCDPISGHVSLYWYRQALGQGPEFLTYFNYEAQQDKSGLPNDRFSAERPEGSISTLTIQRTEQRDSAMYRCASSLEAGQPSGNTIYFGEGSWLTVV.